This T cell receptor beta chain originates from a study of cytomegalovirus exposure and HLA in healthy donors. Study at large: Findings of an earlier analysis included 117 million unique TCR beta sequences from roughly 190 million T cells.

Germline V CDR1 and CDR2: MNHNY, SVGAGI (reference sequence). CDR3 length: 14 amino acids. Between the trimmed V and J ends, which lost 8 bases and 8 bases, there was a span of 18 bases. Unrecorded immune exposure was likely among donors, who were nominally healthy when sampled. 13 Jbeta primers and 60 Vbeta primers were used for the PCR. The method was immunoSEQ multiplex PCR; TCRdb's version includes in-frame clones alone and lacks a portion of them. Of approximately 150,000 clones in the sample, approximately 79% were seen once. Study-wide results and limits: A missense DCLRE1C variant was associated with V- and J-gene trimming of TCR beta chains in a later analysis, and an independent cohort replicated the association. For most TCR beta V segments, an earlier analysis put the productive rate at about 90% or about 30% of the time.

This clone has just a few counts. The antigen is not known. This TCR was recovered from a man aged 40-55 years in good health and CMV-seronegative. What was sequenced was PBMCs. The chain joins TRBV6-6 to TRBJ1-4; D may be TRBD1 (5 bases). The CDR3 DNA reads TGTGCCAGCGGGGAAACAGGCCCCTGGGAAAAACTGTTTTTT. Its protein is CASGETGPWEKLFF.